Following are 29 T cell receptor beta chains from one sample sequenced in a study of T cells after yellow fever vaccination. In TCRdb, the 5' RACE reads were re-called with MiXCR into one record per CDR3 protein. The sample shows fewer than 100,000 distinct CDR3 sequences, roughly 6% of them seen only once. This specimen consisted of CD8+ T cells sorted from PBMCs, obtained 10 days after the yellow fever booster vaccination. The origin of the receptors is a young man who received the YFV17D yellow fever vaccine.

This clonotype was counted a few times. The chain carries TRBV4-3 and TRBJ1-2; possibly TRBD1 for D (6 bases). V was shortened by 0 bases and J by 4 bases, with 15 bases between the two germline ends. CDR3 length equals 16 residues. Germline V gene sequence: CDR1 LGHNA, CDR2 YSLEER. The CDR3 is CASSQDRGGIAYGYTF. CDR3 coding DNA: TGCGCCAGCAGCCAAGATCGGGGGGGCATTGCCTATGGCTACACCTTC.

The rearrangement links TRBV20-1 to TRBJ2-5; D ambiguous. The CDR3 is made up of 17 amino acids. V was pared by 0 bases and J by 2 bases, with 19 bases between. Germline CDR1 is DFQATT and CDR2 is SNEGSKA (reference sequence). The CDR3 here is CSARDSARPTLQETQYF. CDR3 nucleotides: TGCAGTGCTAGAGATTCGGCCCGACCAACACTACAAGAGACCCAGTACTTC.

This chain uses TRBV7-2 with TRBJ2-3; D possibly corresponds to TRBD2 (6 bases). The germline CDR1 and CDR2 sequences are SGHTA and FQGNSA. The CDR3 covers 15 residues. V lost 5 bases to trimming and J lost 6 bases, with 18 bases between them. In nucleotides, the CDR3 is TGTGCCAGCAGCGTGGGACTTTGGTTCGGGGATACGCAGTATTTT. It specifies CASSVGLWFGDTQYF.

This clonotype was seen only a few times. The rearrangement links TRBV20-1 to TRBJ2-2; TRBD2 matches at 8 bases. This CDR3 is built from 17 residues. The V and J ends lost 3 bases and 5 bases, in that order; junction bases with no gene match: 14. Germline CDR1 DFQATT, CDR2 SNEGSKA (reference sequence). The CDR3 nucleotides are TGCAGTGCTAGCCCGGGACTAGATGGTTCCTTGACCGGGGAGCTGTTTTTT. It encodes CSASPGLDGSLTGELFF.

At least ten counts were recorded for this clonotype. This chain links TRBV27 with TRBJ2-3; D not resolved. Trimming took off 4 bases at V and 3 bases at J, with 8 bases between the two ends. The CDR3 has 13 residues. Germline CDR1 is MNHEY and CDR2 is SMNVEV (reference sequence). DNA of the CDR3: TGTGCCAGCAGTTCACTCGGTACAGATACGCAGTATTTT. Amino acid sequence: CASSSLGTDTQYF.

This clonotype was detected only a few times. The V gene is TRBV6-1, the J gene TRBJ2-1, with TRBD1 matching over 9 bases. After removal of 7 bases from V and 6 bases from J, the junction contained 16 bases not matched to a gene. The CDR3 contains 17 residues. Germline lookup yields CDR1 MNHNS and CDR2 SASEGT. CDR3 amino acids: CASTAPRGTGYFNEQFF. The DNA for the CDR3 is TGTGCCAGCACTGCCCCCCGGGGGACAGGGTACTTCAATGAGCAGTTCTTC.

The CDR3 sequence is CASSLDLRVLAEAYNEQFF. The CDR3 nucleotides read TGTGCCAGCAGCTTGGATCTAAGGGTCCTAGCTGAGGCCTACAATGAGCAGTTCTTC. The rearrangement links TRBV7-8 to TRBJ2-1; possible D gene TRBD2, 5 bases. Germline CDR1 and CDR2: SGHVS and FQNEAQ. This CDR3 is built from 19 residues. V lost 3 bases to trimming and J lost 2 bases, with 23 bases between them.

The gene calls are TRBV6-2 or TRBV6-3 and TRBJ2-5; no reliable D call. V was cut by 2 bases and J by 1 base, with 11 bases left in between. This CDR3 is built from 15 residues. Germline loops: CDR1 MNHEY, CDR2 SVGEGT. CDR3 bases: TGTGCCAGCAGTTACCTGGACCCGACCCAAGAGACCCAGTACTTC. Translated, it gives CASSYLDPTQETQYF.

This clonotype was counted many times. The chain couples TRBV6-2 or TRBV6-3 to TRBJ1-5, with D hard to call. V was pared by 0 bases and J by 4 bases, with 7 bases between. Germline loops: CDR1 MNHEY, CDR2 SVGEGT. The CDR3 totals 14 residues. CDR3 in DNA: TGTGCCAGCAGTTACTCTGGCAGTAATCAGCCCCAGCATTTT. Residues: CASSYSGSNQPQHF.

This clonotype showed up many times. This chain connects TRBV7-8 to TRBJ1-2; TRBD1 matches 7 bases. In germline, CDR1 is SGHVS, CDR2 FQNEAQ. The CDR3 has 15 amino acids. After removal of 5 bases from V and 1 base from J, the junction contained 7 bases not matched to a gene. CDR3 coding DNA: TGTGCCAGCAGCCCAAGGACAGGAGATAACTATGGCTACACCTTC. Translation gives CASSPRTGDNYGYTF.

CDR3 in amino acids: CATSVRRSGGNNEQFF. Here the CDR3 DNA reads TGTGCCACCAGCGTCCGTAGGAGCGGGGGGAACAATGAGCAGTTCTTC. This rearrangement joins TRBV15 to TRBJ2-1; 9 nucleotides agree with TRBD2. Unmatched junction bases numbered 10, after V lost 5 bases and J lost 5 bases. CDR1 LNHNV and CDR2 YYDKDF come from the germline V gene (reference sequence). The CDR3 contains 16 residues.

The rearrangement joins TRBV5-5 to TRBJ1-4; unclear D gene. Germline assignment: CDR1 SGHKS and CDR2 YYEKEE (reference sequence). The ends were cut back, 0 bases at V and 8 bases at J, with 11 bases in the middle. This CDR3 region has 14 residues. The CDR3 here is CASSLAVRREKLFF. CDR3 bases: TGTGCCAGCAGCTTGGCCGTCAGGCGCGAAAAACTGTTTTTT.

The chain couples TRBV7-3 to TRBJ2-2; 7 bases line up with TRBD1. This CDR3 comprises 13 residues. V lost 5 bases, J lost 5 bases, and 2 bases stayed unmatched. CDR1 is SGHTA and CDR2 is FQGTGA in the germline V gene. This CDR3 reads CASSPGQTGELFF. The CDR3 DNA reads TGTGCCAGCAGCCCGGGACAGACCGGGGAGCTGTTTTTT.

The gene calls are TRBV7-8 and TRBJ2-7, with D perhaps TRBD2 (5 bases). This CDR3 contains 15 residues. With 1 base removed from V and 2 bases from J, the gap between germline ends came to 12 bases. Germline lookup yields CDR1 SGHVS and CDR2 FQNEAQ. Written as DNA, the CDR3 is TGTGCCAGCAGCTTAGATAGGAGCGGTACCTACGAGCAGTACGTC. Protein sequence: CASSLDRSGTYEQYV.

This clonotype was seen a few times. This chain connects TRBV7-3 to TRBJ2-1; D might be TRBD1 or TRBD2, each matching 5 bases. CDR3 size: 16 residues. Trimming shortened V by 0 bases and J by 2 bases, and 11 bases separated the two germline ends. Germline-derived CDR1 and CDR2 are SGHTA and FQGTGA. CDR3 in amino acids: CASSLTSPGPYNEQFF. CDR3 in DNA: TGTGCCAGCAGCTTAACGTCCCCGGGACCCTACAATGAGCAGTTCTTC.

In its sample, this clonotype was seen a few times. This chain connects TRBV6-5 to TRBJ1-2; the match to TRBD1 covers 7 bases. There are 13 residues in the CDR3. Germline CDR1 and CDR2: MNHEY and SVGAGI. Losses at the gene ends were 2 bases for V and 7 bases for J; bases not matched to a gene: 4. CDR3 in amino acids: CASSYGSGGGYTF. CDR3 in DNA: TGTGCCAGCAGTTACGGGTCAGGGGGTGGCTACACCTTC.

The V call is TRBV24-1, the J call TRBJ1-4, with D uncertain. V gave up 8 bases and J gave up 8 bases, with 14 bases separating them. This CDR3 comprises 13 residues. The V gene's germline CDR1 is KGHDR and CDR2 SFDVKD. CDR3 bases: TGTGCCACCACGGACCGACTAGAAGAAAAACTGTTTTTT. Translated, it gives CATTDRLEEKLFF.

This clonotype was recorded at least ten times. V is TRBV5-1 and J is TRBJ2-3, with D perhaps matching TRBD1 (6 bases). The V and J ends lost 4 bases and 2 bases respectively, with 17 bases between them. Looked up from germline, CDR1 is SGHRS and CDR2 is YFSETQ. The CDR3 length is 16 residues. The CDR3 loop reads CASSTLGRQDTDTQYF. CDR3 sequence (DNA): TGCGCCAGCAGCACCCTGGGCAGACAGGACACAGATACGCAGTATTTT.

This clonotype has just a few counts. As DNA, the CDR3 is TGTGCCAGCAGTTACCCCCACCGACAGGTGAGGGGCTTCCCCCAGCATTTT. Translated, it gives CASSYPHRQVRGFPQHF. This rearrangement joins TRBV6-2 or TRBV6-3 to TRBJ1-5; D may be TRBD1 (6 bases). Trimming removed 2 bases from V and 10 bases from J, with 24 bases in between. The CDR3 loop spans 17 amino acids. The germline V gene encodes CDR1 MNHEY and CDR2 SVGEGT.

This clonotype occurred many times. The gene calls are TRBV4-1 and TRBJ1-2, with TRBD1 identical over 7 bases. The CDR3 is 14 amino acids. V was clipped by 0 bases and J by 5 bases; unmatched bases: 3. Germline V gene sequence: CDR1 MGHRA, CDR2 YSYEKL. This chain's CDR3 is CASSQEEGAYGYTF. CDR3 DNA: TGCGCCAGCAGCCAAGAGGAGGGGGCATATGGCTACACCTTC.

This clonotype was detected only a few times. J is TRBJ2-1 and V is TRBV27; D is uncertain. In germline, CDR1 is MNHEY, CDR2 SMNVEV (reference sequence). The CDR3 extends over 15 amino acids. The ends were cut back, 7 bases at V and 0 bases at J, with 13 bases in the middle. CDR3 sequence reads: CASIPSGGSYNEQFF. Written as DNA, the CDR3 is TGTGCCAGCATTCCCTCGGGCGGCTCCTACAATGAGCAGTTCTTC.

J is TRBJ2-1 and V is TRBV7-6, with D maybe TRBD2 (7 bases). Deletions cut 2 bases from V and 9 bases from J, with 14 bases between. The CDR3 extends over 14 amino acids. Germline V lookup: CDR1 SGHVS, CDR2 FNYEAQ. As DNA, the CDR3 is TGTGCCAGCAGCTTACGGGGGGCTAATGGTGAGCAGTTCTTC. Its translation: CASSLRGANGEQFF.

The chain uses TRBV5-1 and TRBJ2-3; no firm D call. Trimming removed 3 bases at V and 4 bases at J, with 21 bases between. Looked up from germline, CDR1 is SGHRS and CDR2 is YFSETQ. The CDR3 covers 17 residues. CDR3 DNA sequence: TGCGCCAGCAGCTGGTACCCACGAAGATTTATCCCAGATACGCAGTATTTT. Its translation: CASSWYPRRFIPDTQYF.

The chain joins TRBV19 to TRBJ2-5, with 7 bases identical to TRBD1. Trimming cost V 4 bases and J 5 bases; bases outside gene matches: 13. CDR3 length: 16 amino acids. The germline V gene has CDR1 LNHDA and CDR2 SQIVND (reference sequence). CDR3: CASSTPLQGSGETQYF. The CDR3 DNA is TGTGCCAGTAGTACTCCGCTACAGGGGTCCGGGGAGACCCAGTACTTC. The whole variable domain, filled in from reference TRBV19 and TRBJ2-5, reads DGGITQSPKYLFRKEGQNVTLSCEQNLNHDAMYWYRQDPGQGLRLIYYSQIVNDFQKGDIAEGYSVSREKKESFPLTVTSAQKNPTAFYLCASSTPLQGSGETQYFGPGTRLLVL.

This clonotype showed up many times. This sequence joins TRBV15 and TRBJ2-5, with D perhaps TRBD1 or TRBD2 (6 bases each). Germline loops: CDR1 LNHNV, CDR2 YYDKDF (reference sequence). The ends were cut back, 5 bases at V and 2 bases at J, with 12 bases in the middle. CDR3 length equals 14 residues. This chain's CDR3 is CATSATGAQETQYF. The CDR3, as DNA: TGTGCCACCAGCGCGACGGGGGCTCAAGAGACCCAGTACTTC.

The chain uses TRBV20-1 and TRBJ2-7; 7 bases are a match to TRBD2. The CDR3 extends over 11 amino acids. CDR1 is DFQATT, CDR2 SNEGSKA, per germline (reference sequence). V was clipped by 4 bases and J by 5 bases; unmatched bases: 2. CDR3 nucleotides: TGCAGTGCTAAGGGAGGGAACGAGCAGTACGTC. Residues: CSAKGGNEQYV.

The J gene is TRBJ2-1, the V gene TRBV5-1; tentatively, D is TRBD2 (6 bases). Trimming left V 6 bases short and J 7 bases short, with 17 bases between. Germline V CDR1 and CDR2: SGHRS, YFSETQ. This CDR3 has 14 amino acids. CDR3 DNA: TGCGCCAGCACGCCCGGGGGACCGTTGAATGAGCAGTTCTTC. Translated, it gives CASTPGGPLNEQFF.

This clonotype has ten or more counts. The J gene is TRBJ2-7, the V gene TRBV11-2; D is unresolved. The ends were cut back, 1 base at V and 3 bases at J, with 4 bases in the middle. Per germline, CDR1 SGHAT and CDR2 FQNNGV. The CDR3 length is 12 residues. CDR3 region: CASSLGLYEQYF. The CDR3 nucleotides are TGTGCCAGCAGCTTAGGTCTCTACGAGCAGTACTTC.

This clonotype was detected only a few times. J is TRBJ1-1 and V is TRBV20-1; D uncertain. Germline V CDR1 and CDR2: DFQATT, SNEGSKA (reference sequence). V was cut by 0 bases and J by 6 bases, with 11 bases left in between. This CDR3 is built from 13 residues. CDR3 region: CSARDLKGPEAFF. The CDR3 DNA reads TGCAGTGCTAGAGATCTGAAGGGCCCTGAAGCTTTCTTT.